These 13 T cell receptor beta chains were all obtained from the same sample, sequenced in a study of cytomegalovirus exposure and HLA in healthy donors. Researchers ran the PCR with 60 Vbeta and 13 Jbeta primers. TCRdb's copy holds only in-frame clones and misses some; the assay was immunoSEQ multiplex PCR. The sample carries roughly 180,000 clones, about four fifths recorded once. Material for sequencing was PBMCs. The source of these receptors is a woman aged 18-29 years in good health and CMV-seronegative.

In its sample, this clone was seen a few times. One junction end disagrees with the germline gene, perhaps due to a read error. The V gene is TRBV7-7, the J gene TRBJ2-7, with a tentative D call TRBD1 (5 bases). Germline CDR1 and CDR2: SSHAT and FNYEAQ (reference sequence). CDR3 length equals 13 residues. As DNA, the CDR3 is TGTGCTAGCAGCCCCTCACCAGGGTACGAGCAGTACTTC. Its translation is CASSPSPGYEQYF. Looking up the rest from reference TRBV7-7 and TRBJ2-7 gives the full variable domain: GAGVSQSPRYKVTKRGQDVTLRCDPISSHATLYWYQQALGQGPEFLTYFNYEAQPDKSGLPSDRFSAERPEGSISTLTIQRTEQRDSAMYRCASSPSPGYEQYFGPGTRLTVT.

This CDR3 reads CSVDLRTSWSVYNEQFF. Here the CDR3 DNA reads TGCAGCGTTGACCTTCGGACTAGCTGGAGCGTTTACAATGAGCAGTTCTTC. The gene calls are TRBV29-1 and TRBJ2-1; 8 bases line up with TRBD2. Trimming cost V 3 bases and J 4 bases; bases outside gene matches: 14. Germline CDR1 is SQVTM and CDR2 is ANQGSEA. The CDR3 spans 17 residues.

This clone appeared a few times. The CDR3 nucleotides are TGTGCCAGCAGACCCTACGGGACAGGGGACTCCTACGAGCAGTACTTC. Protein: CASRPYGTGDSYEQYF. The rearrangement links TRBV28 to TRBJ2-7; TRBD1 aligns across 10 bases. This CDR3 is 16 amino acids long. In germline, CDR1 is MDHEN, CDR2 SYDVKM. J gave up 0 bases and V 6 bases, and 8 bases lay outside the gene matches.

A single count supports this clone. V is TRBV5-4 and J is TRBJ2-6, with D possibly TRBD1 on 6 matching bases. Trimming removed 4 bases at V and 1 base at J, with 18 bases between. CDR3 length: 18 residues. CDR1 and CDR2 (germline): SGHNT, YYREEE (reference sequence). CDR3 DNA sequence: TGTGCCAGCAGCGGACAGCAACCCTATTCTTCTGGGGCCAACGTCCTGACTTTC. The encoded protein is CASSGQQPYSSGANVLTF. Complete variable domain (other parts from reference TRBV5-4 and TRBJ2-6): ETGVTQSPTHLIKTRGQQVTLRCSSQSGHNTVSWYQQALGQGPQFIFQYYREEENGRGNFPPRFSGLQFPNYSSELNVNALELDDSALYLCASSGQQPYSSGANVLTFGAGSRLTVL.

This chain connects TRBV28 to TRBJ2-2; 16 nucleotides line up with TRBD2. Per germline, CDR1 MDHEN and CDR2 SYDVKM. The CDR3 totals 18 residues. J lost 5 bases, V lost 3 bases, and 6 bases had no gene match. CDR3 region: CASSLPRGLAGGTGELFF. The CDR3 coding sequence is TGTGCCAGCAGTTTGCCCCGGGGACTAGCGGGAGGGACCGGGGAGCTGTTTTTT.

The chain recombines TRBV5-6 with TRBJ2-1; 7 bases match TRBD2. The V gene's germline CDR1 is SGHDT and CDR2 YYEEEE. The CDR3 loop spans 16 amino acids. J lost 0 bases, V lost 4 bases, and 7 bases had no gene match. CDR3 sequence (DNA): TGTGCCAGCAGCGGAATTTGGGAGGGCTCCTACAATGAGCAGTTCTTC. It specifies CASSGIWEGSYNEQFF.

The chain carries TRBV28 and TRBJ2-3, with D maybe TRBD1 (5 bases). The V and J ends lost 7 bases and 1 base respectively, with 12 bases between them. CDR1 and CDR2 (germline): MDHEN, SYDVKM. The CDR3 covers 14 residues. CDR3 nucleotides: TGTGCCAGCATCACGACAGCCCGCACAGATACGCAGTATTTT. This translates into CASITTARTDTQYF.

The genes are TRBV4-1 and TRBJ1-2, with D hard to call. The V gene's germline CDR1 is MGHRA and CDR2 YSYEKL. This CDR3 has 13 amino acids. V shed 2 bases and J shed 0 bases, with 4 bases lying between them. This CDR3 is CASSQRANYGYTF. The CDR3 DNA is TGCGCCAGCAGCCAACGTGCTAACTATGGCTACACCTTC.

This clone was counted a few times. The V gene is TRBV7-2, the J gene TRBJ1-3, with D perhaps matching TRBD1 (5 bases). Trimming left V 3 bases short and J 0 bases short, with 12 bases between. Germline V gene data show CDR1 as SGHTA and CDR2 as FQGNSA. This CDR3 is 16 amino acids long. The CDR3 loop is CASSFSGSSSGNTIYF. The CDR3 DNA is TGTGCCAGCAGCTTTTCAGGGTCGAGCTCTGGAAACACCATATATTTT.

V and J are TRBV28 and TRBJ2-1, with TRBD2 matching over 7 bases. Germline lookup yields CDR1 MDHEN and CDR2 SYDVKM. CDR3 length: 14 residues. V shed 7 bases, J shed 8 bases, and the junction held 11 bases outside the gene matches. The CDR3 DNA reads TGTGCCAGCACACCGAGGACTAGTGCCCATGAGCAGTTCTTC. Amino acid sequence: CASTPRTSAHEQFF.

The rearrangement uses TRBV2 and TRBJ1-5; unclear D gene. The CDR3 is made up of 19 amino acids. V was pared by 7 bases and J by 0 bases, with 25 bases between. Germline V gene data show CDR1 as SNHLY and CDR2 as FYNNEI. CDR3 amino acids: CASILFADLYDYSNQPQHF. For the CDR3, the DNA is TGTGCCAGCATACTATTCGCTGACCTCTACGATTATAGCAATCAGCCCCAGCATTTT.

This chain joins TRBV5-1 and TRBJ2-7; TRBD1 aligns across 7 bases. The CDR3 runs 14 residues. Looked up from germline, CDR1 is SGHRS and CDR2 is YFSETQ. V gave up 2 bases and J gave up 1 base; unmatched junction bases: 3. In DNA, the CDR3 is TGCGCCAGCAGCTTTACAGGGGATTCCTACGAGCAGTACTTC. Translated: CASSFTGDSYEQYF.

The genes are TRBV28 and TRBJ1-5, with D perhaps matching TRBD1 (5 bases). With 2 bases removed from V and 5 bases from J, the gap between germline ends came to 10 bases. The CDR3 has 14 amino acids. CDR1 is MDHEN, CDR2 SYDVKM, per germline. The CDR3: CASSLAGVHQPQHF. The CDR3 DNA sequence: TGTGCCAGCAGTTTAGCGGGGGTTCATCAGCCCCAGCATTTT.